The 23 T cell receptor beta chains given below trace back to one sample, sequenced in a study of regulatory T cells in long-lasting Graves disease. Time point indicated: newly diagnosed GD, antithyroid drugs for less than 3 months. There was RNA extracted from PBMCs, and the TCR library was made from it. To make TCR beta libraries, researchers used iRepertoire HTBI primers and Arm-PCR of CDR3 regions. TCRdb re-called the multiplex PCR reads with MiXCR, one entry per CDR3 protein. The data hold about 470,000 distinct CDR3 sequences, with 15% to 20% observed a single time. This sample also belongs to another study, concerning T cells in Graves' hyperthyroidism and ophthalmopathy.

The sample consisted of peripheral blood mononuclear cells (PBMCs), taken at new diagnosis, from a patient treated with antithyroid drugs. Receptor source: a man aged 40-49 years with Graves disease.

Many counts were recorded for this clonotype. The chain combines TRBV3-1 with TRBJ2-5, with TRBD2 matching 8 bases. CDR3 length equals 16 residues. Trimming took 5 bases from V and 2 from J; bases not matched to a gene: 10. From germline, CDR1 is LGHDT and CDR2 YNNKEL (reference sequence). The DNA for the CDR3 is TGTGCCAGCAGCACAGGAGCGGGAGAAGGGCAAGAGACCCAGTACTTC. It encodes CASSTGAGEGQETQYF.

This clonotype appeared a few times. V and J are TRBV6-2 or TRBV6-3 and TRBJ2-5; D might be TRBD1 (6 bases). CDR1 and CDR2 from the germline V gene are MNHEY and SVGEGT. The CDR3 covers 16 residues. V gave up 6 bases and J gave up 1 base, with 18 bases separating them. The CDR3 loop is CASRHRDTEPQETQYF. The CDR3 DNA reads as TGTGCCAGCAGGCACCGGGACACAGAACCCCAAGAGACCCAGTACTTC.

This sequence joins TRBV7-3 and TRBJ1-1; D call uncertain. Germline assignment: CDR1 SGHTA and CDR2 FQGTGA. The V and J ends lost 1 base and 7 bases respectively, with 13 bases between them. The CDR3 length is 14 residues. In nucleotides, the CDR3 is TGTGCCAGCAGCTTAAGCTCCTCCTCCAGTGAAGCTTTCTTT. Protein: CASSLSSSSSEAFF.

This clonotype was counted many times. The V and J genes are TRBV11-3 and TRBJ2-2, with D hard to call. V dropped 1 base and J dropped 0 bases, with 9 bases sitting between them. Germline lookup yields CDR1 SGHNT and CDR2 YENEEA. This CDR3 region has 16 residues. The CDR3 nucleotides read TGTGCCAGCAGCTTAGTTATAGGGTCGAACACCGGGGAGCTGTTTTTT. This encodes CASSLVIGSNTGELFF.

This clonotype was counted at least ten times. The chain carries TRBV11-2 and TRBJ2-1; TRBD2 agrees at 10 bases. Germline trimming cut 2 bases from V and 7 bases from J; bases unmatched to any gene: 8. Germline lookup yields CDR1 SGHAT and CDR2 FQNNGV. This CDR3 is 16 amino acids long. CDR3 DNA sequence: TGTGCCAGCAGCTTATGGTCTAGCGGGAGTAGAAATGAGCAGTTCTTC. This encodes CASSLWSSGSRNEQFF.

This clonotype occurred a few times. The chain combines TRBV12-3 or TRBV12-4 with TRBJ2-1; D may be TRBD2 (6 bases). V lost 3 bases and J lost 7, with 13 bases in between. This CDR3 is built from 14 residues. The DNA for the CDR3 is TGTGCCAGCAGTTTCTTAGCGGCGGCAAATGAGCAGTTCTTC. Amino acids: CASSFLAAANEQFF.

This clonotype was recorded many times. The CDR3: CASSLQGRETQYF. CDR3 coding DNA: TGCGCCAGCAGCTTGCAAGGGCGAGAGACCCAGTACTTC. The rearrangement joins TRBV5-1 to TRBJ2-5; D gene ambiguous. The CDR3 covers 13 residues. Germline CDR1 reads SGHRS; CDR2 reads YFSETQ. V was trimmed by 1 base and J by 4 bases, leaving 8 bases between them.

This clonotype was counted many times. The rearrangement links TRBV2 to TRBJ2-1; TRBD2 is a possible D gene (6 bases). The CDR3 has 14 amino acids. Germline V lookup: CDR1 SNHLY, CDR2 FYNNEI. V lost 8 bases and J lost 10, with 21 bases in between. CDR3 coding DNA: TGTGCCAGCGAAAAGAGTAGCGGTCGAGGAGAGCAGTTCTTC. Residues: CASEKSSGRGEQFF.

V usage is TRBV7-2 and J usage is TRBJ1-3; 7 nucleotides match TRBD1. V was clipped by 2 bases and J by 3 bases; unmatched bases: 10. The CDR3 runs to 17 residues. The germline gives CDR1 SGHTA, CDR2 FQGNSA. The CDR3 protein is CASSLRGTDPFGNTIYF. The DNA of the CDR3 is TGTGCCAGCAGCTTAAGGGGGACAGACCCTTTTGGAAACACCATATATTTT.

The V and J genes are TRBV2 and TRBJ2-5; D is unclear. The CDR3 has 13 residues. Germline CDR1 SNHLY, CDR2 FYNNEI. Trimming pared 6 bases from V and 5 bases from J, leaving 13 bases between. As DNA, the CDR3 is TGTGCCAGCAGATATGATGAATTGGAGACCCAGTACTTC. This codes for CASRYDELETQYF.

This clonotype was seen ten or more times. The chain is built from TRBV24-1 and TRBJ2-1; 14 bases are shared with TRBD2. CDR1 and CDR2 (germline): KGHDR, SFDVKD. The CDR3 totals 16 residues. J gave up 8 bases and V 0 bases, and 2 bases lay outside the gene matches. CDR3 sequence (DNA): TGTGCCACCAGTGATTTGGGGACTAGCGGGAGACATGAGCAGTTCTTC. Amino acid sequence: CATSDLGTSGRHEQFF.

This clonotype was counted only a few times. The chain has TRBV25-1 and TRBJ2-7, with 13 positions matching TRBD2. The CDR3 runs 14 residues. Germline V gene sequence: CDR1 MGHDK, CDR2 SYGVNS. V gave up 8 bases and J gave up 1 base; unmatched junction bases: 2. The CDR3 is CASRGLAGSYEQYF. In DNA form, the CDR3 reads TGTGCCAGCCGGGGACTAGCGGGGTCCTACGAGCAGTACTTC.

This chain's CDR3 is CASSLQEYPGELFF. For the CDR3, the DNA is TGTGCCAGCAGCTTACAGGAATATCCCGGGGAGCTGTTTTTT. V gene TRBV7-8 combines with J gene TRBJ2-2; D uncertain. CDR3 length: 14 residues. V lost 2 bases and J 6 bases, leaving 10 bases between the germline ends. The germline CDR1 and CDR2 sequences are SGHVS and FQNEAQ.

This clonotype was detected a few times. A much more abundant neighbour one base away suggests this may be a read error. The V call is TRBV28, the J call TRBJ2-1; 12 bases agree with TRBD2. The CDR3 is 19 amino acids. Germline CDR1 is MDHEN and CDR2 is SYDVKM. V shed 4 bases, J shed 0 bases, and the junction held 10 bases outside the gene matches. The CDR3 coding sequence is TGTGCCAGCAGTTACCCCGCCCCTAGCGGGAGGGGCTCCTACAATGAGCAGTTCTTC. It codes for CASSYPAPSGRGSYNEQFF.

V usage is TRBV20-1 and J usage is TRBJ2-7; perhaps TRBD1 as D (6 bases). Trimming left V 2 bases short and J 7 bases short, with 24 bases between. This CDR3 region has 16 residues. Germline lookup yields CDR1 DFQATT and CDR2 SNEGSKA (reference sequence). The CDR3 coding sequence is TGCAGTGCTAGATCGGACAGAATATCGAATTACAATGAGCAGTACTTC. Protein sequence: CSARSDRISNYNEQYF.

This sequence joins TRBV4-1 and TRBJ1-2; D unclear. This CDR3 contains 14 residues. Trimming cost V 1 base and J 1 base, with 7 bases left between them. Germline CDR1 and CDR2: MGHRA and YSYEKL. Here the CDR3 DNA reads TGCGCCAGCAGCCAAGCAACAAATAACTATGGCTACACCTTC. Translated: CASSQATNNYGYTF.

This clonotype was picked up a small number of times. CDR3 region: CSVEVGLGETQYF. The CDR3 nucleotides are TGCAGCGTTGAAGTGGGACTGGGGGAGACCCAGTACTTC. J is TRBJ2-5 and V is TRBV29-1; possible D gene TRBD2, 6 bases. The germline V gene encodes CDR1 SQVTM and CDR2 ANQGSEA. This CDR3 contains 13 residues. With 1 base removed from V and 5 bases from J, the gap between germline ends came to 11 bases.

On this clonotype itself: A far larger clone is just one base off, so this is likely a read error. Given the absence of the conserved phenylalanine or tryptophan at the CDR3 end, a read error is likely. This chain links TRBV12-3 or TRBV12-4 with TRBJ2-7, with 7 bases identical to TRBD1. The CDR3 contains 18 residues. V lost 5 bases to trimming and J lost 2 bases; unmatched junction nucleotides: 18. CDR3 DNA: TGTGCCAGCAGTGATGAATTGATCCTCGGGACAGCCGCCTACGAGCAGTACTTA. Translated: CASSDELILGTAAYEQYL.

CDR3 residues: CASSYSAGGETQYF. Written as DNA, the CDR3 is TGTGCCAGCAGTTACTCTGCGGGAGGGGAGACCCAGTACTTC. The chain joins TRBV6-5 to TRBJ2-5, with TRBD2 matching 9 bases. Looked up from germline, CDR1 is MNHEY and CDR2 is SVGAGI. The CDR3 is 14 amino acids. The ends lost 0 bases at V and 5 bases at J; junction bases unmatched: 1.

This clonotype was seen only a few times. The chain combines TRBV28 with TRBJ2-3; tentatively, D is TRBD1 or TRBD2 (5 bases each). This CDR3 comprises 13 residues. Germline V gives CDR1 MDHEN, CDR2 SYDVKM. Trimming took 7 bases from V and 5 from J, leaving 13 bases between them. The CDR3 nucleotides read TGTGCCAGCAACCCAGGGAGAGAAGATACGCAGTATTTT. As protein: CASNPGREDTQYF.

This clonotype was counted ten times or more. This chain links TRBV2 with TRBJ1-4; D is unclear. The CDR3 totals 15 residues. CDR1 and CDR2 (germline): SNHLY, FYNNEI. V lost 3 bases, J lost 0 bases, and 8 bases lay in between. This chain's CDR3 is CASSDSAATNEKLFF. CDR3 nucleotide sequence: TGTGCCAGCAGTGATTCGGCAGCAACTAATGAAAAACTGTTTTTT.

This clonotype occurred a few times. A much bigger clone sits one base away, suggesting this may be a read error. A read error is likely, as this CDR3 ends without the conserved phenylalanine or tryptophan. This chain uses TRBV30 with TRBJ2-2; D gene uncertain. The germline V gene encodes CDR1 GTSNPN and CDR2 SVGIG (reference sequence). The V gene lost 7 bases and the J gene lost 4 bases, with 13 bases spanning the gap. The CDR3 length is 13 residues. The CDR3 nucleotides are TGTGCCTCAACAGCGTCGGGCACCGGGGAGCTGTTTCTT. Its translation: CASTASGTGELFL.

This clonotype was seen many times. The J gene is TRBJ2-2, the V gene TRBV12-3 or TRBV12-4; TRBD1 might be the D (5 bases). The CDR3 loop spans 14 amino acids. V gave up 6 bases and J gave up 5 bases, with 13 bases separating them. The CDR3 DNA reads TGTGCCAGCAGCCTCGCAGGGCGGACCGGGGAGCTGTTTTTT. Encoded protein: CASSLAGRTGELFF.